This T cell receptor (beta chain) was identified in a study of control samples from healthy donors and cancer patients. The length of the CDR3 is 15 residues. V lost 0 bases and J lost 7, with 12 bases in between. In germline, CDR1 is SGHTA, CDR2 FQGTGA. The assay was immunoSEQ multiplex PCR, and TCRdb's table has in-frame clones only and misses some. Of around 130,000 clones listed, around nine tenths are singletons. The chain links TRBV7-3 to TRBJ2-2; D not resolved. Input material: blood. This sequence originates from a man over 45 in good health. The CDR3 here is CASSLTSTRHGELFF. The CDR3, as DNA: TGTGCCAGCAGCTTAACGTCCACCCGCCACGGGGAGCTGTTTTTT.